The present TCR beta chain was sequenced within a study of CD8 T cells in Susac syndrome. The junction had 8 bases not matched to a gene; V was cut back by 4 bases and J by 5 bases. The CDR3 contains 14 residues. Germline-derived CDR1 and CDR2 are MNHEY and SVGAGI. TCR beta sequences were obtained from blood CD8+ and CD4+ T cells. TEMRA cells were FACS-enriched, unlike CD8+ and CD4+ T cells, which were negatively isolated. When the RNA was reverse transcribed, random hexamers were used with an input of roughly 0.45 to 1 ug. From the immunoSEQ multiplex PCR reads, TCRdb called clonotypes with MiXCR, one entry per CDR3 protein. The sample yields 300,000 to 350,000 distinct CDR3 sequences, about 91% seen once.

Material: CD4+ T cells from PBMCs. The rearrangement joins TRBV6-5 to TRBJ2-7; 7 bases agree with TRBD2. This receptor was obtained from a human donor with multiple sclerosis. The CDR3 DNA follows: TGTGCCAGCAGTTCCCCAGGAGCGGGGAACGAGCAGTACTTC. Translating gives CASSSPGAGNEQYF.